The 24 T cell receptor beta chains listed next were all sequenced from one sample in a study of naive and memory T cell subsets. The beta constant-region primer was an equimolar mix of two oligonucleotides covering TRBC1 and TRBC2. Nested alpha and beta constant-region primers with the SP2 primer drove four PCR rounds on ligated cDNA. TCRdb passed the UMI-ligation and nested PCR reads through MiXCR, listing each CDR3 protein once. The sample consists of 120,000 or so distinct CDR3 sequences, around 35% of them appearing once. Sequencing was performed on central memory CD4+ T cells from blood. These receptors all stem from a human donor in good health.

This clonotype was seen at least ten times. The genes are TRBV28 and TRBJ2-5; 14 bases match TRBD2. This CDR3 is built from 15 residues. With 5 bases clipped from V and 7 bases from J, the junction kept 6 bases outside the gene matches. Germline V CDR1 and CDR2: MDHEN, SYDVKM. DNA of the CDR3: TGTGCCAGCAGTAACGCCGGGACTAGCGGGAGGACCCAGTACTTC. Its translation is CASSNAGTSGRTQYF. Drawing the rest from reference TRBV28 and TRBJ2-5, the complete variable domain is DVKVTQSSRYLVKRTGEKVFLECVQDMDHENMFWYRQDPGLGLRLIYFSYDVKMKEKGDIPEGYSVSREKKERFSLILESASTNQTSMYLCASSNAGTSGRTQYFGPGTRLLVL.

A few counts support this clonotype. This chain joins TRBV20-1 and TRBJ2-1; TRBD2 matches at 11 bases. The CDR3 loop spans 15 amino acids. Germline V gene sequence: CDR1 DFQATT, CDR2 SNEGSKA (reference sequence). V shed 4 bases and J 9 bases; nucleotides not matched to a gene: 11. The CDR3 loop is CSATSGTSGGGEQFF. As DNA, the CDR3 is TGCAGTGCTACCTCCGGGACTAGCGGTGGCGGTGAGCAGTTCTTC.

This clonotype was seen only a few times. V is TRBV28 and J is TRBJ1-2; no clear D gene. CDR1 and CDR2 (germline): MDHEN, SYDVKM. Deletions cut 7 bases from V and 4 bases from J, with 10 bases between. The CDR3 covers 12 residues. The CDR3 sequence: CASTSGSYGYTF. The DNA of the CDR3 is TGTGCCAGCACCTCGGGATCCTATGGCTACACCTTC.

This clonotype was seen a handful of times. V is TRBV20-1 and J is TRBJ1-1; possible D gene TRBD1, 5 bases. Germline V lookup: CDR1 DFQATT, CDR2 SNEGSKA (reference sequence). There are 13 residues in the CDR3. Trimming removed 3 bases from V and 4 bases from J, with 12 bases in between. Here the CDR3 reads CSARFIGTTEAFF. As DNA, the CDR3 is TGCAGTGCTAGGTTTATCGGGACCACTGAAGCTTTCTTT.

The chain employs TRBV5-1 and TRBJ1-4; 8 bases are a match to TRBD1. V was clipped by 3 bases and J by 7 bases; unmatched bases: 11. This CDR3 is 16 amino acids long. Germline V gene data show CDR1 as SGHRS and CDR2 as YFSETQ. The CDR3 nucleotides read TGCGCCAGCAGCTCCGGACAGGGCGAACCATCTGAAAAACTGTTTTTT. This gives the protein CASSSGQGEPSEKLFF.

V usage is TRBV12-3 or TRBV12-4 and J usage is TRBJ1-6; D is undetermined. The V and J ends lost 1 base and 6 bases respectively, with 4 bases between them. The CDR3 contains 13 residues. The CDR3 sequence is CASSLESNSPLHF. CDR3 DNA sequence: TGTGCCAGCAGTTTAGAAAGTAATTCACCCCTCCACTTT.

This sequence joins TRBV10-3 and TRBJ2-1; TRBD1 might be the D (6 bases). Germline V gives CDR1 ENHRY, CDR2 SYGVKD. This CDR3 spans 13 amino acids. V lost 0 bases and J 10 bases, leaving 10 bases between the germline ends. This chain's CDR3 is CAISESTGQEQFF. DNA of the CDR3: TGTGCCATCAGTGAGTCAACCGGACAGGAGCAGTTCTTC.

The chain links TRBV27 to TRBJ2-2; D might be TRBD1 (5 bases). Looked up from germline, CDR1 is MNHEY and CDR2 is SMNVEV (reference sequence). Trimming removed 6 bases at V and 7 bases at J, with 15 bases between. This CDR3 region has 14 residues. The CDR3 loop reads CASRLTVGFGELFF. For the CDR3, the DNA is TGTGCCAGCAGGTTGACAGTGGGTTTCGGGGAGCTGTTTTTT.

The J gene is TRBJ2-5, the V gene TRBV12-3 or TRBV12-4, with 7 bases lining up with TRBD2. The CDR3 is 14 amino acids. J gave up 2 bases and V 6 bases, and 6 bases lay outside the gene matches. The chain's CDR3 is CASRTSRRQETQYF. The CDR3, as DNA: TGTGCCAGCAGGACTAGCAGACGACAAGAGACCCAGTACTTC.

This rearrangement joins TRBV18 to TRBJ1-3; possibly TRBD1 for D (5 bases). This CDR3 has 13 residues. Trimming removed 3 bases at V and 6 bases at J, with 9 bases between. Germline CDR1 reads KGHSH; CDR2 reads LQKENI. Here the CDR3 DNA reads TGTGCCAGCTCACCTCTCGGGGCAAACACCATATATTTT. This encodes CASSPLGANTIYF.

This clonotype was detected only a few times. V usage is TRBV24-1 and J usage is TRBJ2-1; D is possibly TRBD1 or TRBD2 (5 bases each). CDR1 is KGHDR, CDR2 SFDVKD, per germline. Trimming pared 3 bases from V and 1 base from J, leaving 15 bases between. The CDR3 has 17 residues. The CDR3 sequence: CATSDPSGGVSYNEQFF. CDR3 nucleotides: TGTGCCACCAGTGATCCTTCTGGGGGAGTATCCTACAATGAGCAGTTCTTC.

The J gene is TRBJ2-1, the V gene TRBV6-5, with 9 bases that match TRBD2. V lost 8 bases and J lost 6; bases outside the gene matches: 14. This CDR3 has 16 amino acids. Germline lookup yields CDR1 MNHEY and CDR2 SVGAGI. In DNA form, the CDR3 reads TGTGCCAGCGGTGATAGGGGCGGGAGGGCCTTCAATGAGCAGTTCTTC. As protein: CASGDRGGRAFNEQFF.

This clonotype came up many times. The chain combines TRBV6-6 with TRBJ2-7; D gene uncertain. Germline loops: CDR1 MNHNY, CDR2 SVGAGI (reference sequence). CDR3 length: 15 residues. V dropped 0 bases and J dropped 0 bases, with 9 bases sitting between them. The CDR3: CASSYSMVSSYEQYF. The CDR3 DNA is TGTGCCAGCAGTTACTCGATGGTCAGCTCCTACGAGCAGTACTTC.

There are many counts of this clonotype. J is TRBJ2-4 and V is TRBV2, with D possibly being TRBD1 or TRBD2 (5 bases each). V shed 6 bases and J shed 0 bases, with 12 bases lying between them. The germline V gene encodes CDR1 SNHLY and CDR2 FYNNEI. The CDR3 has 15 amino acids. The CDR3 reads CASRDPGTAKNIQYF. The CDR3 DNA is TGTGCCAGCAGGGACCCCGGGACAGCCAAAAACATTCAGTACTTC. Full variable domain (missing parts from reference TRBV2 and TRBJ2-4): EPEVTQTPSHQVTQMGQEVILRCVPISNHLYFYWYRQILGQKVEFLVSFYNNEISEKSEIFDDQFSVERPDGSNFTLKIRSTKLEDSAMYFCASRDPGTAKNIQYFGAGTRLSVL.

The J gene is TRBJ2-2, the V gene TRBV3-1; D is unresolved. CDR1 LGHDT and CDR2 YNNKEL come from the germline V gene (reference sequence). V was trimmed by 2 bases and J by 2 bases, leaving 12 bases between them. The CDR3 loop spans 16 amino acids. Written as DNA, the CDR3 is TGTGCCAGCAGCCAATCCAGAAATTCAAACACCGGGGAGCTGTTTTTT. As protein: CASSQSRNSNTGELFF.

V and J are TRBV12-3 or TRBV12-4 and TRBJ2-1, with D perhaps being TRBD1 or TRBD2 (5 bases each). This CDR3 is 14 amino acids long. Trimming took 6 bases from V and 7 from J, leaving 16 bases between them. CDR3 DNA sequence: TGTGCCAGCAGCCTCGACACCGGGACGAATGAGCAGTTCTTC. The encoded protein is CASSLDTGTNEQFF.

The V call is TRBV27, the J call TRBJ1-1, with D unresolved. The CDR3 runs to 15 residues. Germline V gene sequence: CDR1 MNHEY, CDR2 SMNVEV (reference sequence). Deletions cut 2 bases from V and 2 bases from J, with 12 bases between. CDR3 sequence reads: CASSLSGGSNTEAFF. The CDR3 DNA follows: TGTGCCAGCAGTTTAAGTGGCGGATCAAACACTGAAGCTTTCTTT.

This clonotype occurred a few times. The gene calls are TRBV11-2 and TRBJ1-2, with D unclear. Trimming removed 1 base at V and 0 bases at J, with 9 bases between. Per the germline V gene, CDR1 is SGHAT and CDR2 is FQNNGV. This CDR3 comprises 15 residues. The DNA for the CDR3 is TGTGCCAGCAGCTTAGTGGGGATCGCTAACTATGGCTACACCTTC. Protein sequence: CASSLVGIANYGYTF.

The chain combines TRBV3-1 with TRBJ2-1; TRBD1 agrees at 8 bases. Germline values: CDR1 LGHDT, CDR2 YNNKEL (reference sequence). This CDR3 is built from 15 residues. The V segment lost 4 bases and the J segment 9 bases; nucleotides outside the gene matches: 11. CDR3 sequence reads: CASSPRGHIFGEQFF. Written as DNA, the CDR3 is TGTGCCAGCAGCCCCAGGGGGCATATTTTCGGTGAGCAGTTCTTC.

The chain is built from TRBV14 and TRBJ2-1; 10 bases are shared with TRBD2. CDR1 and CDR2 from the germline V gene are SGHDN and FVKESK. CDR3 size: 17 residues. Trimming at V came to 2 bases and at J to 6 bases, leaving 10 bases not matched to a gene. The CDR3 DNA reads as TGTGCCAGCAGCCAACATCGTGGACTAGCGGAAATCAATGAGCAGTTCTTC. Translated: CASSQHRGLAEINEQFF.

This clonotype was seen only a few times. The chain links TRBV20-1 to TRBJ2-7; D gene uncertain. Trimming stripped 4 bases from V and 2 bases from J, with 12 bases between. Germline CDR1 and CDR2: DFQATT and SNEGSKA (reference sequence). The CDR3 has 13 residues. This CDR3 is CSAISDRAYEQYF. DNA of the CDR3: TGCAGTGCTATAAGCGACCGAGCCTACGAGCAGTACTTC.

Ten or more counts support this clonotype. The chain joins TRBV9 to TRBJ1-6; tentatively, D is TRBD1 (6 bases). Trimming left V 0 bases short and J 10 bases short, with 11 bases between. In germline, CDR1 is SGDLS, CDR2 YYNGEE. This CDR3 is 14 amino acids long. The CDR3 is CASSVAGGGSPLHF. The CDR3 coding sequence is TGTGCCAGCAGCGTAGCTGGGGGCGGATCACCCCTCCACTTT.

CDR3 protein: CASGYDSGANVLTF. DNA for the CDR3: TGTGCCAGCGGGTACGACTCTGGGGCCAACGTCCTGACTTTC. The genes are TRBV6-5 and TRBJ2-6, with D unresolved. Germline CDR1 and CDR2: MNHEY and SVGAGI. V was shortened by 8 bases and J by 0 bases, with 8 bases between the two germline ends. CDR3 length: 14 residues.

Many counts were recorded for this clonotype. This sequence joins TRBV3-1 and TRBJ2-7; no clear D. The ends were cut back, 5 bases at V and 2 bases at J, with 16 bases in the middle. The CDR3 spans 15 residues. Germline V gene data show CDR1 as LGHDT and CDR2 as YNNKEL (reference sequence). CDR3 nucleotide sequence: TGTGCCAGCAGCAAAAACCCAGACGGTACCTACGAGCAGTACTTC. Protein product: CASSKNPDGTYEQYF.